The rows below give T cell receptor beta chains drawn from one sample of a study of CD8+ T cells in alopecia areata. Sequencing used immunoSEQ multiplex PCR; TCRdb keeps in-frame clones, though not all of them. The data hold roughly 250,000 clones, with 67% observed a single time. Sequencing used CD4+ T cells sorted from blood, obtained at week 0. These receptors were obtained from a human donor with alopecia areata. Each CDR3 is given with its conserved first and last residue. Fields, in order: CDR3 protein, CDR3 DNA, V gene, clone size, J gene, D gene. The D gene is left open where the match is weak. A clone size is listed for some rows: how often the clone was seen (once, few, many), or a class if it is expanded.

CDR3: CASSTGTPNSPLHF
DNA: TGTGCCAGCAGCACCGGGACGCCTAATTCACCCCTCCACTTT
V: TRBV9
size: few
J: TRBJ1-6
D: .

CDR3: CASSYGPGQPQHF
DNA: TGTGCCAGCAGTTACGGACCTGGTCAGCCCCAGCATTTT
V: TRBV6-5
size: .
J: TRBJ1-5
D: .

CDR3: CASSLLSSGGLSTDTQYF
DNA: TGTGCCAGCAGCTTATTATCTAGCGGGGGCCTCAGCACAGATACGCAGTATTTT
V: TRBV7-3
size: few
J: TRBJ2-3
D: TRBD2

CDR3: CASSLEGYEQYF
DNA: TGCGCCAGCAGCTTGGAAGGCTACGAGCAGTACTTC
V: TRBV5-1
size: few
J: TRBJ2-7
D: .

CDR3: CASSEFGGRGNQPQHF
DNA: TGTGCCAGCAGTGAATTCGGAGGAAGGGGCAATCAGCCCCAGCATTTT
V: TRBV25-1
size: .
J: TRBJ1-5
D: .

CDR3: CSVGSGPASTGELFF
DNA: TGCAGCGTGGGGAGCGGGCCTGCTAGCACCGGGGAGCTGTTTTTT
V: TRBV29-1
size: .
J: TRBJ2-2
D: .

CDR3: CASSPQISGANVLTF
DNA: TGTGCCAGCAGCCCACAGATTTCTGGGGCCAACGTCCTGACTTTC
V: TRBV7-3
size: few
J: TRBJ2-6
D: .

CDR3: CASGSGWGYTF
DNA: TGTGCCAGCGGGTCTGGCTGGGGCTACACCTTC
V: TRBV27
size: .
J: TRBJ1-2
D: .

CDR3: CSVGGTEVSYEQYF
DNA: TGCAGCGTTGGAGGGACTGAGGTCTCCTACGAGCAGTACTTC
V: TRBV29-1
size: once
J: TRBJ2-7
D: .

CDR3: CASSPRRGDGYTF
DNA: TGTGCCAGCAGCCCACGGAGGGGGGATGGCTACACCTTC
V: TRBV14
size: .
J: TRBJ1-2
D: .

CDR3: CSVEGGAEAFF
DNA: TGCAGCGTTGAAGGGGGAGCTGAAGCTTTCTTT
V: TRBV29-1
size: .
J: TRBJ1-1
D: .

CDR3: CATSRDFNADTQYF
DNA: TGTGCCACCAGCAGAGATTTTAACGCAGATACGCAGTATTTT
V: TRBV15
size: .
J: TRBJ2-3
D: .

CDR3: CASSFSQGVGQPQHF
DNA: TGTGCCAGCAGTTTTTCTCAGGGGGTCGGTCAGCCCCAGCATTTT
V: TRBV27
size: .
J: TRBJ1-5
D: TRBD1

CDR3: CASSGFMNTEAFF
DNA: TGCGCCAGCAGCGGGTTTATGAACACTGAAGCTTTCTTT
V: TRBV10-2
size: .
J: TRBJ1-1
D: .

CDR3: CASSPWVNMNTEAFF
DNA: TGTGCCAGCTCACCATGGGTGAACATGAACACTGAAGCTTTCTTT
V: TRBV18
size: few
J: TRBJ1-1
D: .

CDR3: CASRSTSGRYQETQYF
DNA: TGCGCCAGCAGGTCGACTAGCGGGAGGTACCAAGAGACCCAGTACTTC
V: TRBV5-1
size: .
J: TRBJ2-5
D: TRBD2

CDR3: CASSHGGTGNTIYF
DNA: TGCGCCAGCAGCCACGGTGGGACTGGAAACACCATATATTTT
V: TRBV4-1
size: few
J: TRBJ1-3
D: .

CDR3: CAWSPSGRRGNQPQHF
DNA: TGTGCCTGGAGCCCCTCCGGGAGAAGGGGCAATCAGCCCCAGCATTTT
V: TRBV30
size: .
J: TRBJ1-5
D: .

CDR3: CSVEDRGRYEQYF
DNA: TGCAGCGTTGAAGACAGGGGAAGATACGAGCAGTACTTC
V: TRBV29-1
size: few
J: TRBJ2-7
D: .

CDR3: CSARDLWAQYF
DNA: TGCAGTGCTAGAGATCTGTGGGCCCAGTACTTC
V: TRBV20-1
size: few
J: TRBJ2-5
D: .

CDR3: CASSRRRGSGANVLTF
DNA: TGTGCCAGCAGCCGCAGGCGGGGATCTGGGGCCAACGTCCTGACTTTC
V: TRBV4-2
size: many
J: TRBJ2-6
D: .

CDR3: CAFRGGNEQFF
DNA: TGTGCCTTCAGAGGGGGTAATGAGCAGTTCTTC
V: TRBV30
size: few
J: TRBJ2-1
D: .

CDR3: CAWSGGGAQDTQYF
DNA: TGTGCCTGGAGTGGCGGGGGGGCTCAAGATACGCAGTATTTT
V: TRBV30
size: .
J: TRBJ2-3
D: TRBD2

CDR3: CASSPGAGGPDTQYF
DNA: TGTGCCAGCAGCCCAGGGGCAGGGGGTCCAGATACGCAGTATTTT
V: TRBV7-3
size: .
J: TRBJ2-3
D: TRBD1

CDR3: CAWSLGAGGYTF
DNA: TGTGCCTGGAGTCTGGGGGCGGGTGGCTACACCTTC
V: TRBV30
size: .
J: TRBJ1-2
D: .

CDR3: CSVERTGQETQYF
DNA: TGCAGCGTTGAAAGAACAGGGCAAGAGACCCAGTACTTC
V: TRBV29-1
size: .
J: TRBJ2-5
D: .

CDR3: CASSGDREGETQYF
DNA: TGTGCCAGCAGTGGGGACAGGGAAGGGGAGACCCAGTACTTC
V: TRBV6-1
size: .
J: TRBJ2-5
D: TRBD1

CDR3: CASSFKGSYTEAFF
DNA: TGTGCCAGCAGCTTCAAGGGTTCCTACACTGAAGCTTTCTTT
V: TRBV5-4
size: .
J: TRBJ1-1
D: .

CDR3: CAWSVKAGDDTQYF
DNA: TGTGCCTGGAGTGTCAAAGCGGGGGACGATACGCAGTATTTT
V: TRBV30
size: .
J: TRBJ2-3
D: TRBD2

CDR3: CAWTGTEAFF
DNA: TGTGCCTGGACCGGGACTGAAGCTTTCTTT
V: TRBV30
size: .
J: TRBJ1-1
D: .

CDR3: CAWGRTATNEKLFF
DNA: TGTGCCTGGGGAAGGACAGCAACTAATGAAAAACTGTTTTTT
V: TRBV30
size: .
J: TRBJ1-4
D: .

CDR3: CASSLFTSQETQYF
DNA: TGCGCCAGCAGCTTGTTTACCTCACAAGAGACCCAGTACTTC
V: TRBV5-1
size: few
J: TRBJ2-5
D: .

CDR3: CASSLDRVYEQYF
DNA: TGTGCCAGCAGCTTAGACAGGGTCTACGAGCAGTACTTC
V: TRBV7-2
size: .
J: TRBJ2-7
D: .

CDR3: CASSLTRELFF
DNA: TGTGCCAGCAGCCTAACGAGGGAGCTGTTTTTT
V: TRBV7-6
size: few
J: TRBJ2-2
D: .

CDR3: CASSHLWGDEQFF
DNA: TGTGCCAGCAGCCATCTCTGGGGGGATGAGCAGTTCTTC
V: TRBV11-2
size: .
J: TRBJ2-1
D: .

CDR3: CASSSKGATNEKLFF
DNA: TGTGCCAGCAGCTCGAAAGGTGCAACTAATGAAAAACTGTTTTTT
V: TRBV5-6
size: few
J: TRBJ1-4
D: .

CDR3: CASSPAGGMNTEAFF
DNA: TGTGCCAGCAGCCCGGCGGGGGGCATGAACACTGAAGCTTTCTTT
V: TRBV5-4
size: few
J: TRBJ1-1
D: .

CDR3: CSVEGPQGGKNIQYF
DNA: TGCAGCGTTGAAGGTCCCCAGGGTGGCAAAAACATTCAGTACTTC
V: TRBV29-1
size: .
J: TRBJ2-4
D: .

CDR3: CAWAGGRDEKLFF
DNA: TGTGCCTGGGCCGGGGGGAGAGATGAAAAACTGTTTTTT
V: TRBV30
size: .
J: TRBJ1-4
D: .

CDR3: CASSEEGRSLYGYTF
DNA: TGTGCCAGCAGTGAAGAGGGTCGTTCACTCTATGGCTACACCTTC
V: TRBV25-1
size: once
J: TRBJ1-2
D: .

CDR3: CASRDTGTLYGYTF
DNA: TGTGCCAGCAGGGATACCGGGACACTCTATGGCTACACCTTC
V: TRBV6-1
size: .
J: TRBJ1-2
D: .

CDR3: CATSRDQGSGANVLTF
DNA: TGTGCCACCAGCAGAGATCAGGGCTCTGGGGCCAACGTCCTGACTTTC
V: TRBV15
size: .
J: TRBJ2-6
D: .

CDR3: CASSGGQGHEKLFF
DNA: TGCGCCAGCTCGGGAGGACAGGGCCATGAAAAACTGTTTTTT
V: TRBV4-3
size: few
J: TRBJ1-4
D: TRBD1

CDR3: CAWSVRVLDIGAKNIQYF
DNA: TGTGCCTGGAGTGTTCGTGTATTGGATATCGGCGCCAAAAACATTCAGTACTTC
V: TRBV30
size: .
J: TRBJ2-4
D: .

CDR3: CATGGSHSGANVLTF
DNA: TGTGCCACCGGGGGTAGCCACTCTGGGGCCAACGTCCTGACTTTC
V: TRBV10-3
size: .
J: TRBJ2-6
D: .

CDR3: CASGTGGRGYEQYF
DNA: TGTGCCAGCGGAACCGGGGGGCGGGGGTACGAGCAGTACTTC
V: TRBV27
size: few
J: TRBJ2-7
D: .

CDR3: CASSPTVNTEAFF
DNA: TGTGCCAGCTCACCGACAGTTAACACTGAAGCTTTCTTT
V: TRBV18
size: .
J: TRBJ1-1
D: .

CDR3: CSGDRYNEQFF
DNA: TGCAGCGGGGACAGATACAATGAGCAGTTCTTC
V: TRBV29-1
size: few
J: TRBJ2-1
D: TRBD1

CDR3: CAWRKQGLGYGYTF
DNA: TGTGCCTGGAGGAAACAGGGGTTGGGCTATGGCTACACCTTC
V: TRBV30
size: .
J: TRBJ1-2
D: TRBD1

CDR3: CAWGPASDSPLHF
DNA: TGTGCCTGGGGTCCGGCCTCGGATTCACCCCTCCACTTT
V: TRBV30
size: .
J: TRBJ1-6
D: .

CDR3: CASRRSPDGYTEAFF
DNA: TGTGCCAGCAGAAGGTCCCCGGACGGCTACACTGAAGCTTTCTTT
V: TRBV9
size: .
J: TRBJ1-1
D: .

CDR3: CASSLDGLNQPQHF
DNA: TGCGCCAGCAGCTTGGATGGGTTAAATCAGCCCCAGCATTTT
V: TRBV5-1
size: .
J: TRBJ1-5
D: .

CDR3: CSGSRGANTGELFF
DNA: TGCAGCGGGTCGCGGGGGGCGAACACCGGGGAGCTGTTTTTT
V: TRBV29-1
size: .
J: TRBJ2-2
D: TRBD2

CDR3: CASSSSGGRTYEQYF
DNA: TGTGCCAGCAGTTCAAGCGGGGGGCGCACCTACGAGCAGTACTTC
V: TRBV6-6
size: .
J: TRBJ2-7
D: TRBD2

CDR3: CASSQNTLSGYEQYF
DNA: TGTGCCAGCAGCCAAAACACCCTCAGCGGTTACGAGCAGTACTTC
V: TRBV7-8
size: .
J: TRBJ2-7
D: .

CDR3: CATSRKTNEKLFF
DNA: TGTGCCACCAGCAGGAAAACTAATGAAAAACTGTTTTTT
V: TRBV15
size: .
J: TRBJ1-4
D: .

CDR3: CASRTSGSYEQYF
DNA: TGTGCCAGCAGAACTAGCGGCTCCTACGAGCAGTACTTC
V: TRBV6-5
size: .
J: TRBJ2-7
D: TRBD2